Included here is one TCR beta chain sequence, with context. Germline V CDR1 and CDR2: SGHRS, YFSETQ. The CDR3 consists of 13 residues. The germline V and J ends were trimmed by 1 base and 5 bases, with 7 bases remaining between them. The data stem from a study of blood T cell repertoires in COVID-19. Study context: Material from acute and convalescent COVID-19 was sourced from the United States, Italy and Spain.

In the original workflow: Counts of nucleated cells, estimated from reference gene primer amplification, were obtained. TCRdb's copy holds only in-frame clones and misses some; the assay was immunoSEQ multiplex PCR. V and J calls and clone size come straight from that table; D and trimming were deduced from the DNA. The repertoire holds about 97,000 clones, around 87% seen once, with 11% in the top ten. The receptor was derived from a woman between 25 and 40 years old with acute or convalescent COVID-19. This chain connects TRBV5-1 to TRBJ1-5, with no clear D. Specimen: peripheral blood. The CDR3 loop reads CASSLSVDQPQHF. CDR3 bases: TGCGCCAGCAGCTTGTCGGTAGATCAGCCCCAGCATTTT.